This T cell receptor beta chain came from a study of blood T cell repertoires in COVID-19 (dated by TCRdb to the early 2020s). Regarding the research as a whole: Samples covering the acute and convalescent phases of COVID-19 were provided by collaborators in the United States, Italy and Spain. The prospective study material was composed of cDNA or gDNA derived from T cells, B-cell-depleted T cells, or PBMCs. The dataset comprised deeply sampled blood TCRbeta repertoires from subjects exposed to, actively infected with, or recovered from COVID-19. A freely available public database, intended as a resource for researchers studying the immune response to SARS-CoV-2, is where the repertoires were released. Samples were obtained from the ongoing ImmuneRACE study (first 160 participants) and from 1,000 to 1,500 subjects provided by 6 global collaborators. The sample metadata nearly always contained a de-identified subject ID, COVID-19 status, age in years and sex. Where available, HLA class I and class II types were obtained from metadata supplied by the sample provider rather than from assay-based typing. Paper-wide results and their limitations: The amount of clinical and demographic metadata varied by source and participant and was provided uncurated.

As for this clone: No cognate antigen has been identified for it. Base qualities are not provided; no much larger clone lies one nucleotide away.

From the cysteine through the phenylalanine, the CDR3 covers 20 amino acids. Left in the record is the CDR3 DNA by itself, 60 bases read in frame from the first base. The CDR1 and CDR2 encoded by the germline V gene are SGDLS and YYNGEE. Relative to germline, V is missing 0 bases and J is missing 3 bases, with 18 bases of the junction outside any gene match. TCRbeta CDR3 regions were amplified from genomic DNA using the immunoSEQ Assay, a bias-controlled multiplex PCR. As for the authors' bioinformatics: Within the assay, amplification of reference gene primers was used to estimate how many nucleated cells each sample contained. Sequence reads were collapsed and filtered to measure the absolute abundance of every unique TCRbeta CDR3 rearrangement. For each sample, productive Simpson clonality was calculated as the square root of Simpson's diversity index over productive rearrangements. TCRdb's version of the immuneACCESS table is confined to in-frame rearrangements and falls short of the full clone set. An unresolved V gene accounts for under half of the shortfall where checked; the remainder is of unknown origin. V and J calls plus clone size are reproduced from that table; the DNA served to infer D and trimming. A total of 40,000 to 50,000 clones appear in this sample, roughly 88% of them only once. The ten largest clones capture 2% to 2.5% of the sample.

Whole blood was collected in K2EDTA tubes by collaborating institutions according to the institutions' own protocols. For TCRbeta analysis, collaborator samples were shipped as frozen whole blood, as isolated PBMCs, or as DNA extracted from either sample type. Sequenced material: peripheral blood. This clonotype originated in a woman in her fifties or sixties with acute or convalescent COVID-19. The sequence links TRBV9 to TRBJ1-2, with 9 bases aligning to TRBD1. The CDR3 corresponds to CASSVGTGVSITLGDYGYTF. The sequenced DNA: TGTGCCAGCAGCGTAGGGACAGGGGTTTCAATTACCCTGGGAGACTATGGCTACACCTTC.